This entry is about one TCR beta chain. No antigen is known for it. At one of its ends the junction is not consistent with the germline gene, which may arise from a read error. The source of the sample is a study of post-analysis software for immune sequencing data. Regarding the study as a whole: With TRBV5-6, TRBV5-1 and TRBV20-1 included, about five TRBV segments were more frequent in patients than in controls.

Prepared TCR beta cDNA libraries contained unique molecular identifiers. MiXCR, run by TCRdb on the PCR reads, gives a single entry per CDR3 protein. The sample lists about 820,000 distinct CDR3 sequences, 53% occurring once. CDR1 and CDR2 (germline): SGHRS, YFSETQ. The CDR3 runs to 22 residues. The V call is TRBV5-1, the J call TRBJ2-6, with D possibly TRBD1 on 5 matching bases. This clonotype was sampled from a girl aged 5 to 17 with multiple sclerosis. What was sequenced was blood. The CDR3 nucleotides read TGCGCCAGCACCTTGGCAGGGTCAGGATCCAGTCCCGGGCCATCTGGGGCCAACGTCCTGACTTTC. Protein product: CASTLAGSGSSPGPSGANVLTF.